This record concerns one T cell receptor (beta chain) sequence. The target of this receptor is not known. Per-nucleotide qualities are absent, and no much larger clonotype sits a single base away. The data stem from a study of brain metastases from non-small cell lung cancer (dated by TCRdb to about 2019). In terms of the full investigation: The study profiled the immune microenvironment of paired resected primary tumors and brain metastases taken from patients with non-small-cell lung cancer.

The cohort was made up of some 42 patients with surgically resected non-small-cell lung cancer, each of whom had both a primary tumor specimen and a brain metastasis specimen. The tumor specimens consisted of archival formalin-fixed, paraffin-embedded tissues. Cut back by 3 bases and 1 base, the V and J ends lie 13 bases apart. In the germline V gene, CDR1 corresponds to KGHSH and CDR2 to LQKENI. Its CDR3 holds 16 amino acids, cysteine through phenylalanine. The DNA shown is the 48-base CDR3, in frame from base 1. Libraries were built with the immunoSEQ multiplex PCR assay. T-cell receptor beta chain repertoire sequencing was performed alongside a 770-gene immune expression panel. TCRdb provides this immuneACCESS table in a form limited to in-frame rearrangements. Some clones are lacking; in checked studies, under half of them reflect an unresolved V gene, and why the rest are absent is not known. The sample has over 2,500 clones on record, under 90% of them singletons. Approximately 40% of the sample rests with the top ten.

Results and caveats for the whole study, not just this receptor: T-cell infiltration was lower in brain metastases than in primary tumors (P < 0.001). Paired brain metastases and primary tumors largely shared TCR repertoires, although T-cell densities in the metastases were sparse. Compared with the matched primary tumors, T-cell clones appeared to be expanded in approximately 70% of brain metastases.

Sequencing was done on a sample of tissue from a brain metastasis. This sample's cell subset or site label indicates: resected brain metastasis paired with primary lung tumor. The chain is encoded by TRBV18 joined to TRBJ1-5; the D segment could be TRBD1, given 5 matching bases. The sequence was collected from a donor at least 40 years old with non-small cell lung cancer. The CDR3 region reads CASSPRRVESNQPQHF. The DNA reads TGTGCCAGCTCACCCCGCAGGGTGGAAAGCAATCAGCCCCAGCATTTT.